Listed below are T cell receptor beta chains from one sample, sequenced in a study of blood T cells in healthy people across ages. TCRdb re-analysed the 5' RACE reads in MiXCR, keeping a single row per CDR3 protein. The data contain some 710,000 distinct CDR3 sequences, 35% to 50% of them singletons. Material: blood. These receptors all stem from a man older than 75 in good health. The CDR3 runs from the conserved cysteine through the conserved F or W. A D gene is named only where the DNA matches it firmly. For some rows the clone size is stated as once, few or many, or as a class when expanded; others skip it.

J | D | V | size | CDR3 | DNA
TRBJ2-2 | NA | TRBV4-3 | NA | CASSPFGTSGELFF | TGCGCCAGCAGCCCGTTTGGGACGTCGGGAGAGCTGTTTTTT
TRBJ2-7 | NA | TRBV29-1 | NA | CSVENRFHEQYF | TGCAGCGTTGAAAACAGGTTCCACGAGCAGTACTTC
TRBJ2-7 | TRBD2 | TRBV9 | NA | CASSVGTSKEYEQYF | TGTGCCAGCAGCGTCGGGACTAGCAAAGAGTACGAGCAGTACTTC
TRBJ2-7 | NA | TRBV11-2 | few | CASSLAPRSYEQYF | TGTGCCAGCAGCTTAGCCCCCAGGTCCTACGAGCAGTACTTC
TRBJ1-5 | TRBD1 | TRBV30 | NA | CAWSVGRGYQPQHF | TGTGCCTGGAGTGTAGGCAGGGGGTACCAGCCCCAGCATTTT
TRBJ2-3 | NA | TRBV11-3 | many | CASSFGVTQYF | TGTGCCAGCAGCTTTGGTGTTACGCAGTATTTT
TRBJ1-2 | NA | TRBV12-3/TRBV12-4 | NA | CASSSVQDSDYGYTF | TGTGCCAGCAGCTCCGTACAGGATAGCGACTATGGCTACACCTTC
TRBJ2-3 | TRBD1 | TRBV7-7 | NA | CASSLSVPGQGGDTQYF | TGTGCTAGCAGCTTATCGGTCCCGGGACAGGGTGGAGATACGCAGTATTTT
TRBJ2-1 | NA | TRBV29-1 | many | CSVEGFPSGNEQFF | TGCAGCGTTGAAGGCTTCCCCTCAGGGAATGAGCAGTTCTTC
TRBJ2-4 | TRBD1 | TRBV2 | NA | CASSQEGTGRSKNIQYF | TGTGCCAGCAGCCAGGAGGGGACAGGGCGATCCAAAAACATTCAGTACTTC
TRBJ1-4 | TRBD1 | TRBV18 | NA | CASSSGQGSSEKLFF | TGTGCCAGCTCATCCGGACAGGGGAGTTCTGAAAAACTGTTTTTT
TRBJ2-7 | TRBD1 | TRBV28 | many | CASRPRTGASYEQYF | TGTGCCAGCAGACCCAGGACAGGGGCCTCCTACGAGCAGTACTTC
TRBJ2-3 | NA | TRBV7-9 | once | CASSLGVGSDAQYF | TGTGCCAGCAGCTTAGGGGTAGGGTCGGATGCGCAGTATTTT
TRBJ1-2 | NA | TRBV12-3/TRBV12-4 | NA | CASSGTGINYGYTF | TGTGCCAGCAGTGGTACAGGGATAAACTATGGCTACACCTTC
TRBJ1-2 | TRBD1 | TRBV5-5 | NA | CASSSGTANYGYTF | TGTGCCAGCAGCTCCGGGACAGCTAACTATGGCTACACCTTC
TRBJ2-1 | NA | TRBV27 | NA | CASSSTGYEQFF | TGTGCCAGCAGTTCCACAGGATATGAGCAGTTCTTC
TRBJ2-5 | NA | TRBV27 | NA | CASRRPGGSETQYF | TGTGCCAGCAGACGCCCAGGGGGGTCGGAGACCCAGTACTTC
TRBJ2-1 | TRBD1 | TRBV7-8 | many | CASSWDRVGNEQFF | TGTGCCAGCAGCTGGGACAGGGTGGGGAATGAGCAGTTCTTC
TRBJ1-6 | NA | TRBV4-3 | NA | CASSPRLDGSPLHF | TGCGCCAGCAGCCCGCGCCTGGACGGTTCACCCCTCCACTTT
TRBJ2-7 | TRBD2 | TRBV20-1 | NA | CSATQSGGASYEQYF | TGCAGTGCTACCCAGAGCGGGGGGGCCTCCTACGAGCAGTACTTC
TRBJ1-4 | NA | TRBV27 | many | CASSLGGSEKLFF | TGTGCCAGCAGCCTAGGGGGGTCTGAAAAACTGTTTTTT
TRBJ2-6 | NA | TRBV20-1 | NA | CSAVPAGGANVLTF | TGCAGTGCGGTCCCAGCGGGTGGGGCCAACGTCCTGACTTTC
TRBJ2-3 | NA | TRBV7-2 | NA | CASSRQYTQYF | TGTGCCAGCAGTCGACAATATACGCAGTATTTT
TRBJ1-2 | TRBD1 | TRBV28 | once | CASSRGTGSNGYTF | TGTGCCAGCAGCCGCGGGACAGGGAGCAATGGCTACACCTTC
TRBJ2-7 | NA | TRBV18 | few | CASSPVGNEQYF | TGTGCCAGCTCACCAGTCGGGAACGAGCAGTACTTC
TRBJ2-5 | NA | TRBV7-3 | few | CASSPLGRKETQYF | TGTGCCAGCAGCCCCCTTGGGAGAAAAGAGACCCAGTACTTC
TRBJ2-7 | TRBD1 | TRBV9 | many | CASSVEMGTVYEQYF | TGTGCCAGCAGCGTAGAAATGGGGACAGTTTACGAGCAGTACTTC
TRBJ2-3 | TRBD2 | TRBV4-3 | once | CASSQDYPAGGSPFTDTQYF | TGCGCCAGCAGCCAAGATTACCCAGCGGGGGGTTCTCCTTTCACAGATACGCAGTATTTT
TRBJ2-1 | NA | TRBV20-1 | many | CSARVAGRDEQFF | TGCAGTGCTAGAGTGGCGGGGCGGGATGAGCAGTTCTTC
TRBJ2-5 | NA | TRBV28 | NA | CASSSAPGPLDSETQYF | TGTGCCAGCAGTTCCGCACCGGGACCCTTGGATTCAGAGACCCAGTACTTC
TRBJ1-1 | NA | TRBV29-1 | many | CSVVYTEAFF | TGCAGCGTTGTGTACACTGAAGCTTTCTTT
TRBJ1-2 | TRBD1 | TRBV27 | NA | CASSSTGGGSNGYTF | TGTGCCAGCAGTTCGACAGGAGGGGGCTCGAATGGCTACACCTTC
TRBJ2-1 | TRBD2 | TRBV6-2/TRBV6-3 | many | CASRLAGGYNEQFF | TGTGCCAGCAGACTAGCGGGAGGGTACAATGAGCAGTTCTTC
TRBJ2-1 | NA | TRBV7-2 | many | CASSLGWGNEQFF | TGTGCCAGCAGCTTGGGCTGGGGCAATGAGCAGTTCTTC
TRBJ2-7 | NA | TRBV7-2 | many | CASSLDVGSEQYF | TGTGCCAGCAGCTTAGATGTAGGGTCGGAGCAGTACTTC
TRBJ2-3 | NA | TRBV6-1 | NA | CASSSSGGRTQYF | TGTGCCAGCAGTAGTTCGGGCGGTCGGACGCAGTATTTT
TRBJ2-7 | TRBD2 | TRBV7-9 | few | CASSPTSGKAREQYF | TGTGCCAGCAGCCCGACTAGCGGGAAGGCACGGGAGCAGTACTTC
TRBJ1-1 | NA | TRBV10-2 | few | CAGTRQDGHTEAFF | TGCGCCGGCACTAGACAGGATGGGCACACTGAAGCTTTCTTT
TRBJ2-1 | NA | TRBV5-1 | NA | CASGPRGDNEQFF | TGCGCCAGCGGACCCAGGGGGGACAATGAGCAGTTCTTC
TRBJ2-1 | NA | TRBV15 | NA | CATSRLNFNEQFF | TGTGCCACCAGCAGACTGAACTTTAATGAGCAGTTCTTC
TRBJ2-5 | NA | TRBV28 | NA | CASSLLVTEGRGEQYF | TGTGCCAGCAGTTTATTGGTTACAGAGGGCCGTGGGGAGCAGTACTTC
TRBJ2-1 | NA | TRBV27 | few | CASSLTSFDEQFF | TGTGCCAGCAGTTTAACTAGCTTCGATGAGCAGTTCTTC
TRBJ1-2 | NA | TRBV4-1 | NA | CASSQLRAKGYTF | TGCGCCAGCAGCCAATTACGGGCCAAGGGCTACACCTTC
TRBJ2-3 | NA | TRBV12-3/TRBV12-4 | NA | CASSLGGLADTQYF | TGTGCCAGCAGTTTAGGGGGCTTAGCAGATACGCAGTATTTT
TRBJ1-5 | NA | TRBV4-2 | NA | CASSQEWRISNQPQHF | TGTGCCAGCAGCCAAGAATGGCGGATCAGCAATCAGCCCCAGCATTTT
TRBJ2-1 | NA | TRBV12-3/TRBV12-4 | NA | CASRPGESYNEQFF | TGTGCCAGCAGACCCGGGGAGAGCTACAATGAGCAGTTCTTC
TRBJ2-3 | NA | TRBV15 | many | CATSRDPVTQYF | TGTGCCACCAGCAGAGACCCGGTGACGCAGTATTTT